The 21 T cell receptor beta chains given below trace back to one sample, sequenced in a study of control samples from healthy donors and cancer patients. The table came from immunoSEQ multiplex PCR; TCRdb's copy has only in-frame clones and leaves some out. The sample gives about 55,000 clones, roughly 94% of which show up once; approximately 2.3% is in the top ten. Sequenced material: blood. These receptors came from a man aged 25 to 40 in good health.

The chain couples TRBV5-1 to TRBJ2-1, with D possibly TRBD1 on 5 matching bases. Trimming stripped 3 bases from V and 7 bases from J, with 17 bases between. The CDR3 has 15 amino acids. Germline CDR1 is SGHRS and CDR2 is YFSETQ. Written as DNA, the CDR3 is TGCGCCAGCAGCTGGCTGGGGCATTACGGGAATGAGCAGTTCTTC. It translates to CASSWLGHYGNEQFF.

The genes are TRBV11-2 and TRBJ1-4, with D possibly matching TRBD1 (5 bases). The CDR3 covers 18 residues. Trimming took 5 bases from V and 0 from J, leaving 19 bases between them. Germline V CDR1 and CDR2: SGHAT, FQNNGV. CDR3 loop: CASSVPTEGGTTNEKLFF. The CDR3 DNA sequence: TGTGCCAGCAGCGTACCGACAGAAGGCGGCACAACTAATGAAAAACTGTTTTTT.

This rearrangement joins TRBV13 to TRBJ2-7; TRBD2 is a possible D gene (5 bases). Per germline, CDR1 PRHDT and CDR2 FYEKMQ (reference sequence). Trimming stripped 5 bases from V and 5 bases from J, with 10 bases between. The CDR3 runs 12 residues. CDR3 nucleotides: TGTGCCAGCAGCGGCGGGTCCCACGAGCAGTACTTC. It codes for CASSGGSHEQYF.

The gene calls are TRBV7-3 and TRBJ2-3; D not certain. CDR3 length: 12 residues. Germline V gene sequence: CDR1 SGHTA, CDR2 FQGTGA. Trimming removed 3 bases from V and 6 bases from J, with 7 bases in between. DNA for the CDR3: TGTGCCAGCAGCTTGATGGGTGATACGCAGTATTTT. Translation gives CASSLMGDTQYF.

This CDR3 is CASRCSDRLNEKLFF. CDR3 sequence (DNA): TGTGCCAGCAGGTGCTCTGACAGGCTCAATGAAAAACTGTTTTTT. The chain employs TRBV6-4 and TRBJ1-4; perhaps TRBD1 as D (6 bases). Trimming removed 6 bases at V and 5 bases at J, with 16 bases between. The CDR3 contains 15 residues. The germline gives CDR1 MRHNA, CDR2 SNTAGT.

The genes are TRBV19 and TRBJ2-3; tentative D call: TRBD1 (6 bases). V was clipped by 4 bases and J by 0 bases, with 17 bases between them. The CDR3 runs 17 residues. Germline V gene data show CDR1 as LNHDA and CDR2 as SQIVND (reference sequence). The CDR3 coding sequence is TGTGCCAGTAGTAGTCGGACAGTGATAACTAGCACAGATACGCAGTATTTT. Translated, it gives CASSSRTVITSTDTQYF.

The rearrangement uses TRBV5-6 and TRBJ2-5, with a weak D call TRBD2 (6 bases). Between the trimmed V and J ends, which lost 2 bases and 2 bases, there was a span of 13 bases. The germline CDR1 and CDR2 sequences are SGHDT and YYEEEE. The length of the CDR3 is 15 residues. CDR3 nucleotide sequence: TGTGCCAGCAGCTTTGGGAGGTTACGTCAAGAGACCCAGTACTTC. This gives the protein CASSFGRLRQETQYF.

This chain connects TRBV3-1 (or the pseudogene TRBV3-2) to TRBJ2-5, with 9 bases aligning to TRBD2. This CDR3 contains 14 residues. V lost 4 bases, J lost 5 bases, and 5 bases stayed unmatched. Per germline, CDR1 LGHDT and CDR2 YNNKEL (reference sequence). The CDR3 is CASSLSSGMETQYF. The CDR3 DNA reads TGTGCCAGCAGCCTGTCTAGCGGGATGGAGACCCAGTACTTC.

This chain links TRBV18 with TRBJ2-7; D may be TRBD2 (6 bases). V shed 5 bases and J shed 4 bases, with 18 bases lying between them. The CDR3 has 15 amino acids. The germline V gene has CDR1 KGHSH and CDR2 LQKENI. The chain's CDR3 is CASSTIGGTSYEQYF. CDR3 nucleotide sequence: TGTGCCAGCTCAACCATTGGCGGGACTTCGTACGAGCAGTACTTC. Full variable domain (rest looked up from reference TRBV18 and TRBJ2-7): NAGVMQNPRHLVRRRGQEARLRCSPMKGHSHVYWYRQLPEEGLKFMVYLQKENIIDESGMPKERFSAEFPKEGPSILRIQQVVRGDSAAYFCASSTIGGTSYEQYFGPGTRLTVT.

The chain joins TRBV6-4 to TRBJ1-1; D gene unclear. The V end lost 7 bases, the J end lost 3 bases, and 18 bases lay between the germline ends. The CDR3 length is 15 residues. CDR1 MRHNA and CDR2 SNTAGT come from the germline V gene. The CDR3 DNA reads as TGTGCCAGCACCTACCGGACGGTTGGTCACACTGAAGCTTTCTTT. Protein sequence: CASTYRTVGHTEAFF.

The chain couples TRBV5-3 to TRBJ2-1; 7 nucleotides line up with TRBD1. Being an ORF, TRBV5-3 has a function that is uncertain. This CDR3 comprises 15 residues. V trimming: 4 bases; J trimming: 2 bases; junction bases outside the gene matches: 6. Here the CDR3 reads CARSATGVAYNEQFF. As DNA, the CDR3 is TGTGCCAGAAGCGCAACAGGGGTAGCCTACAATGAGCAGTTCTTC.

The V call is TRBV9, the J call TRBJ2-7; 10 bases agree with TRBD2. Germline trimming cut 0 bases from V and 3 bases from J; bases unmatched to any gene: 6. Per germline, CDR1 SGDLS and CDR2 YYNGEE. The CDR3 consists of 16 residues. DNA of the CDR3: TGTGCCAGCAGCGTAGCTGGCCTAGCGGGAGTCTACGAGCAGTACTTC. Encoded protein: CASSVAGLAGVYEQYF.

V and J are TRBV11-2 and TRBJ2-3, with 8 positions matching TRBD1. The junction had 1 base not matched to a gene; V was cut back by 5 bases and J by 0 bases. CDR3 length: 14 residues. Germline V gene data show CDR1 as SGHAT and CDR2 as FQNNGV. The DNA for the CDR3 is TGTGCCAGCAGCCGACAGGGGAGCACAGATACGCAGTATTTT. Translating gives CASSRQGSTDTQYF.

This clone was detected once. The chain links TRBV5-1 to TRBJ1-1; maybe TRBD1 (5 bases). Trimming shortened V by 2 bases and J by 1 base, and 12 bases separated the two germline ends. CDR3 length: 15 residues. The germline V gene encodes CDR1 SGHRS and CDR2 YFSETQ. CDR3 residues: CASSFGGVRNTEAFF. CDR3 DNA sequence: TGCGCCAGCAGCTTTGGGGGGGTCAGGAACACTGAAGCTTTCTTT.

V gene TRBV9 combines with J gene TRBJ2-3, with D possibly matching TRBD2 (6 bases). CDR3 length equals 14 residues. Trimming cost V 7 bases and J 3 bases, with 15 bases left between them. Germline-derived CDR1 and CDR2 are SGDLS and YYNGEE. The CDR3 spells CASGRTGVTDTQYF. CDR3 coding DNA: TGTGCCAGCGGAAGGACGGGAGTAACAGATACGCAGTATTTT. The full variable domain, its missing parts supplied by reference TRBV9 and TRBJ2-3, is DSGVTQTPKHLITATGQRVTLRCSPRSGDLSVYWYQQSLDQGLQFLIQYYNGEERAKGNILERFSAQQFPDLHSELNLSSLELGDSALYFCASGRTGVTDTQYFGPGTRLTVL.

In this sample, this clone turned up once. J is TRBJ2-3 and V is TRBV28; D is possibly TRBD2 (5 bases). Deletions cut 3 bases from V and 6 bases from J, with 19 bases between. In germline, CDR1 is MDHEN, CDR2 SYDVKM. The CDR3 is made up of 16 amino acids. The CDR3 coding sequence is TGTGCCAGCAGTTTGCGGCCGGGAAGAGCTGCGGATACGCAGTATTTT. Amino acid sequence: CASSLRPGRAADTQYF.

In its sample, this clone was seen a few times. The rearrangement joins TRBV4-1 to TRBJ1-5; 8 bases agree with TRBD1. With 0 bases clipped from V and 5 bases from J, the junction kept 3 bases outside the gene matches. This CDR3 region has 15 residues. Germline V gives CDR1 MGHRA, CDR2 YSYEKL. DNA for the CDR3: TGCGCCAGCAGCCAAGAGGTGACAGGGGATCAGCCCCAGCATTTT. Amino acids: CASSQEVTGDQPQHF.

The gene calls are TRBV29-1 and TRBJ1-1; D gene unclear. CDR3 length: 15 residues. Germline V gene data show CDR1 as SQVTM and CDR2 as ANQGSEA. Trimming cost V 1 base and J 10 bases, with 22 bases left between them. CDR3 nucleotide sequence: TGCAGCGTTGAAGCCACGGCAGGAAGAGGTGTGGGAGCTTTCTTT. It is translated as CSVEATAGRGVGAFF.

The chain couples TRBV5-4 to TRBJ2-3; possibly TRBD2 for D (6 bases). The CDR3 totals 17 residues. Germline V CDR1 and CDR2: SGHNT, YYREEE (reference sequence). Trimming pared 3 bases from V and 2 bases from J, leaving 19 bases between. CDR3 amino acids: CASSWGLERTHTDTQYF. For the CDR3, the DNA is TGTGCCAGCAGCTGGGGACTGGAGCGGACCCACACAGATACGCAGTATTTT.

The chain couples TRBV6-1 to TRBJ2-1, with TRBD1 matching 10 bases. The CDR3 is 15 residues long. The V segment lost 0 bases and the J segment 6 bases; nucleotides outside the gene matches: 2. From germline, CDR1 is MNHNS and CDR2 SASEGT. The CDR3 DNA reads TGTGCCAGCAGTGAAGCTAGGACAGGGGGCAATGAGCAGTTCTTC. Amino acids: CASSEARTGGNEQFF.

This sequence joins TRBV5-1 and TRBJ2-7; TRBD2 agrees at 10 bases. After removal of 0 bases from V and 2 bases from J, the junction contained 8 bases not matched to a gene. The CDR3 has 17 amino acids. CDR1 and CDR2 from the germline V gene are SGHRS and YFSETQ. CDR3 coding DNA: TGCGCCAGCAGCTTGGGTCTAGCGGGAGTTAAGACCTACGAGCAGTACTTC. It codes for CASSLGLAGVKTYEQYF. The full variable domain, completed using reference TRBV5-1 and TRBJ2-7, is KAGVTQTPRYLIKTRGQQVTLSCSPISGHRSVSWYQQTPGQGLQFLFEYFSETQRNKGNFPGRFSGRQFSNSRSEMNVSTLELGDSALYLCASSLGLAGVKTYEQYFGPGTRLTVT.